This T cell receptor (beta chain) was observed in a study of type 1 regulatory T cells (dated by TCRdb to the early 2020s). Study-level background: An in vitro protocol by which a Tr1-enriched, alloantigen-specific CD4 T cell product named T-allo10 was generated was characterized in the study. T-allo10 was being evaluated clinically in patients with hematological malignancies who were receiving allogeneic hematopoietic stem cell transplantation.

With respect to this clonotype: What antigen it recognizes has not been identified. Base qualities are missing; no much larger clone stands one base away.

V loses 6 bases of germline sequence and J loses 8 bases, and the interval between the two ends is 13 bases. The CDR3 starts with the cysteine, ends with the phenylalanine, and has 12 residues. Just CDR3 DNA is preserved here, 36 bases in frame from base 1. Taken from the germline V gene, the CDR1 and CDR2 loops are KGHSH and LQKENI. Instrument on record: Illumina MiSeq. Clones were called with MiXCR by TCRdb after fastp trimmed the public reads at Q25, and only in-frame beta chains were retained. Entries are consolidated by CDR3 protein sequence, retaining the most common genes and DNA. Within this sample are roughly 21,000 distinct CDR3 sequences, with less than 50% of them counted one time only. The ten largest clones take up around 5% of the sample.

This sequence originates from a human donor in good health. This chain is built from TRBV18 and TRBJ1-2; the D gene is perhaps TRBD1, on 6 matching bases. The sequencing input was cultured T cells, either the whole culture or a sorted T cell fraction (not recorded which). The CDR3 is CASSSGHRGYTF. The sequenced DNA: TGTGCCAGCTCCTCGGGACATCGAGGCTACACCTTC.